This T cell receptor beta chain was found in a study of Graves' ophthalmopathy and Graves' hyperthyroidism. The CDR3 extends over 15 amino acids. The junction had 13 bases not matched to a gene; V was cut back by 8 bases and J by 4 bases. CDR1 is LGHNA, CDR2 YNFKEQ, per germline. RNA transcripts served as template for amplifying TCR beta CDR3 sequences. RT-PCR was first run with HTBI primers, then multiplex PCR in a second round. Each CDR3 protein is one row after TCRdb ran MiXCR on the multiplex PCR reads. Among about 640,000 distinct CDR3 sequences listed, more than 40% were seen once. V is TRBV4-2 and J is TRBJ2-5; TRBD2 matches 7 bases. The source of this sequence is an adult man with Graves' ophthalmopathy. Sequencing input: peripheral blood. The CDR3 loop reads CASLTRAGVGETQYF. CDR3 DNA: TGTGCCAGCTTAACCAGGGCGGGGGTCGGAGAGACCCAGTACTTC.